Presented here are 2 T cell receptor beta chains from one specimen sequenced in a study of neurological immune-mediated disorders. Each CDR3 protein is one row after TCRdb ran MiXCR on the 5' RACE reads. The sample yields about 74,000 distinct CDR3 sequences, 5.2% seen once. Material: PBMCs. The receptors were gathered from a man in his late teens or twenties with multiple sclerosis.

This clonotype was seen many times. This rearrangement joins TRBV21-1 to TRBJ2-7. TRBV21-1 counts as a pseudogene. The CDR3 is 17 residues long. Here the CDR3 DNA reads TGTGCCAGCAGCAAAACCTTGAATTTTTCTCGGCAGGACGAGCAGTACTTC. Translation gives CASSKTLNFSRQDEQYF.

Concerning this clonotype: A much more abundant neighbour one base away suggests this may be a read error. The chain joins TRBV5-1 to TRBJ2-3; 7 bases are shared with TRBD2. This CDR3 is built from 14 residues. Germline V CDR1 and CDR2: SGHRS, YFSETQ. V was clipped by 7 bases and J by 0 bases; unmatched bases: 5. CDR3 region: CASSMGGSTDTQYF. The CDR3 bases are TGCGCCAGCTCGATGGGGGGGAGCACAGATACGCAGTATTTT.